Presented here are 19 T cell receptor beta chains from one specimen sequenced in a study of naive and memory T cell subsets. An equimolar mix of two oligonucleotides served as the beta constant-region primer for TRBC1 and TRBC2. Nested alpha and beta constant-region primers with the SP2 primer drove four PCR rounds on ligated cDNA. TCRdb ran MiXCR on the UMI-ligation and nested PCR reads and lists one entry per CDR3 protein. The sample has some 82,000 distinct CDR3 sequences; over 9% are singletons. Sequenced material: naive CD8+ T cells from blood. The source is a human donor in good health.

This clonotype was seen a few times. The chain recombines TRBV28 with TRBJ2-1; D unresolved. This CDR3 comprises 13 residues. The germline V gene has CDR1 MDHEN and CDR2 SYDVKM. V lost 6 bases and J 5 bases, leaving 11 bases between the germline ends. This CDR3 reads CASSQSRDNEQFF. DNA for the CDR3: TGTGCCAGCAGCCAAAGCCGCGACAATGAGCAGTTCTTC.

This clonotype was seen a few times. The chain is built from TRBV4-1 and TRBJ2-7, with TRBD1 identical over 8 bases. V lost 1 base to trimming and J lost 5 bases; unmatched junction nucleotides: 7. The CDR3 consists of 15 residues. The V gene's germline CDR1 is MGHRA and CDR2 YSYEKL. The CDR3 region is CASSQAGRGHDEQYF. The CDR3 DNA follows: TGCGCCAGCAGCCAAGCAGGCAGGGGGCATGACGAGCAGTACTTC.

This clonotype was observed many times. The J gene is TRBJ2-7, the V gene TRBV4-3; weak D call: TRBD2 (5 bases). The germline CDR1 and CDR2 sequences are LGHNA and YSLEER. V gave up 2 bases and J gave up 2 bases, with 22 bases separating them. The CDR3 spans 18 residues. The CDR3 nucleotides are TGCGCCAGCAGCCAATTTCGCCGGTCGGGAACTACGGCCTACGAGCAGTACTTC. Protein: CASSQFRRSGTTAYEQYF.

This clonotype was found many times. The chain has TRBV6-1 and TRBJ1-4; tentative D call: TRBD1 (6 bases). V was clipped by 7 bases and J by 4 bases, with 16 bases between them. This CDR3 has 15 amino acids. The germline V gene has CDR1 MNHNS and CDR2 SASEGT. CDR3 region: CASKGVTAYNEKLFF. The CDR3 DNA is TGTGCCAGCAAGGGGGTTACAGCTTATAATGAAAAACTGTTTTTT.

V is TRBV19 and J is TRBJ2-1, with a weak D call TRBD2 (6 bases). This CDR3 comprises 16 residues. Germline V gene data show CDR1 as LNHDA and CDR2 as SQIVND (reference sequence). Trimming shortened V by 1 base and J by 4 bases, and 14 bases separated the two germline ends. CDR3 region: CASSIVGGTAYNEQFF. The CDR3 DNA reads as TGTGCCAGTAGTATAGTGGGCGGGACGGCTTACAATGAGCAGTTCTTC. Full variable domain (missing parts from reference TRBV19 and TRBJ2-1): DGGITQSPKYLFRKEGQNVTLSCEQNLNHDAMYWYRQDPGQGLRLIYYSQIVNDFQKGDIAEGYSVSREKKESFPLTVTSAQKNPTAFYLCASSIVGGTAYNEQFFGPGTRLTVL.

This clonotype was counted at least ten times. The V and J genes are TRBV4-1 and TRBJ1-1; D is unclear. CDR3 size: 15 residues. Germline V gives CDR1 MGHRA, CDR2 YSYEKL. Trimming cost V 0 bases and J 3 bases, with 11 bases left between them. DNA for the CDR3: TGCGCCAGCAGCCAAGAAGATAACGGGGACACTGAAGCTTTCTTT. It translates to CASSQEDNGDTEAFF.

This clonotype was picked up a small number of times. The CDR3 sequence is CSARIVGSSYNEQFF. DNA for the CDR3: TGCAGTGCTAGAATCGTCGGGAGTAGCTACAATGAGCAGTTCTTC. The chain employs TRBV20-1 and TRBJ2-1; D is perhaps TRBD2 (6 bases). Germline values: CDR1 DFQATT, CDR2 SNEGSKA (reference sequence). The CDR3 is 15 amino acids. V lost 2 bases to trimming and J lost 3 bases, with 14 bases between them.

The chain employs TRBV5-4 and TRBJ2-3; D perhaps matches TRBD1 (6 bases). Germline V gene sequence: CDR1 SGHNT, CDR2 YYREEE (reference sequence). The CDR3 contains 17 residues. The V end was cut by 2 bases, the J end by 0 bases, with 16 bases between. CDR3 nucleotide sequence: TGTGCCAGCAGCTTCACGCCATTGGGGGCTAGCACAGATACGCAGTATTTT. It translates to CASSFTPLGASTDTQYF. Filled out from reference TRBV5-4 and TRBJ2-3, the complete variable domain reads ETGVTQSPTHLIKTRGQQVTLRCSSQSGHNTVSWYQQALGQGPQFIFQYYREEENGRGNFPPRFSGLQFPNYSSELNVNALELDDSALYLCASSFTPLGASTDTQYFGPGTRLTVL.

This clonotype was seen repeatedly, ten times or more. This sequence joins TRBV5-1 and TRBJ2-3; the D gene is possibly TRBD1 (6 bases). This CDR3 spans 13 amino acids. V was pared by 4 bases and J by 8 bases, with 14 bases between. Per germline, CDR1 SGHRS and CDR2 YFSETQ. CDR3 loop: CASSTKHRVTQYF. As DNA, the CDR3 is TGCGCCAGCAGCACTAAACACAGGGTTACGCAGTATTTT.

This clonotype appeared many times. The chain joins TRBV6-2 or TRBV6-3 to TRBJ2-7, with 7 bases fitting TRBD1. Looked up from germline, CDR1 is MNHEY and CDR2 is SVGEGT. The CDR3 contains 15 residues. The V segment lost 6 bases and the J segment 0 bases; nucleotides outside the gene matches: 8. This CDR3 reads CASSQGDGHSYEQYF. The DNA for the CDR3 is TGTGCCAGCAGCCAGGGGGACGGGCACTCCTACGAGCAGTACTTC.

This clonotype was found many times. This chain joins TRBV7-6 and TRBJ1-4; D gene uncertain. The CDR3 spans 15 residues. Germline CDR1 is SGHVS and CDR2 is FNYEAQ. The V end lost 3 bases, the J end lost 0 bases, and 8 bases lay between the germline ends. The CDR3 loop reads CASSFLRTTNEKLFF. The CDR3 coding sequence is TGTGCCAGCAGCTTCTTGCGTACAACTAATGAAAAACTGTTTTTT. Looking up the rest from reference TRBV7-6 and TRBJ1-4 gives the full variable domain: GAGVSQSPRYKVTKRGQDVALRCDPISGHVSLYWYRQALGQGPEFLTYFNYEAQQDKSGLPNDRFSAERPEGSISTLTIQRTEQRDSAMYRCASSFLRTTNEKLFFGSGTQLSVL.

This clonotype was picked up a small number of times. The chain uses TRBV14 and TRBJ2-7; a possible D gene is TRBD2 (6 bases). V shed 0 bases and J shed 7 bases, with 13 bases lying between them. The CDR3 consists of 14 residues. The germline V gene encodes CDR1 SGHDN and CDR2 FVKESK. The CDR3 coding sequence is TGTGCCAGCAGCCAAGAGTGGGAGGCTGGGGAGCAGTACTTC. Its translation is CASSQEWEAGEQYF. The full variable domain, completed using reference TRBV14 and TRBJ2-7, is EAGVTQFPSHSVIEKGQTVTLRCDPISGHDNLYWYRRVMGKEIKFLLHFVKESKQDESGMPNNRFLAERTGGTYSTLKVQPAELEDSGVYFCASSQEWEAGEQYFGPGTRLTVT.

This chain connects TRBV14 to TRBJ2-6, with D perhaps matching TRBD2 (7 bases). Germline V gene sequence: CDR1 SGHDN, CDR2 FVKESK. Trimming shortened V by 4 bases and J by 4 bases, and 14 bases separated the two germline ends. This CDR3 is 16 amino acids long. CDR3 sequence (DNA): TGTGCCAGCAGCCCCTACGCGGGGGCGGGGGCCAACGTCCTGACTTTC. It yields the protein CASSPYAGAGANVLTF.

There are a few counts of this clonotype. The genes are TRBV29-1 and TRBJ2-3; 8 positions match TRBD1. The V and J ends lost 4 bases and 4 bases, in that order; junction bases with no gene match: 7. Germline CDR1 reads SQVTM; CDR2 reads ANQGSEA. The CDR3 is 14 residues long. CDR3 in amino acids: CSVVGQGAADTQYF. The CDR3, as DNA: TGCAGCGTTGTAGGACAGGGTGCGGCAGATACGCAGTATTTT.

This clonotype was recorded many times. The junction differs from germline at one of its ends, possibly a read error. The chain couples TRBV29-1 to TRBJ2-7; D possibly uses TRBD1 or TRBD2 (5 bases each). The CDR3 contains 16 residues. Per the germline V gene, CDR1 is SQVTM and CDR2 is ANQGSEA. The DNA of the CDR3 is TGCAGCGTCTGGGACCGAAGCACGCGGCAGCCCTACGAGCAATACTTC. It translates to CSVWDRSTRQPYEQYF.

In this sample, this clonotype turned up a few times. This chain uses TRBV13 with TRBJ2-1; D is ambiguous. CDR1 and CDR2 (germline): PRHDT, FYEKMQ (reference sequence). CDR3 length: 12 amino acids. Trimming shortened V by 1 base and J by 8 bases, and 6 bases separated the two germline ends. CDR3 in DNA: TGTGCCAGCAGCTTAGAGGTAGATGAGCAGTTCTTC. Its translation is CASSLEVDEQFF.

This clonotype was recorded many times. V and J are TRBV9 and TRBJ2-1; D may be TRBD2 (5 bases). Trimming took off 4 bases at V and 0 bases at J, with 11 bases between the two ends. The V gene's germline CDR1 is SGDLS and CDR2 YYNGEE. This CDR3 is 15 amino acids long. CDR3 protein: CASSTSGGSYNEQFF. The CDR3 nucleotides read TGTGCCAGCAGCACGAGCGGAGGCTCCTACAATGAGCAGTTCTTC. The full variable domain, its missing parts supplied by reference TRBV9 and TRBJ2-1, is DSGVTQTPKHLITATGQRVTLRCSPRSGDLSVYWYQQSLDQGLQFLIQYYNGEERAKGNILERFSAQQFPDLHSELNLSSLELGDSALYFCASSTSGGSYNEQFFGPGTRLTVL.

The chain combines TRBV28 with TRBJ2-7; 16 nucleotides align to TRBD2. V shed 6 bases and J 1 base; nucleotides not matched to a gene: 6. The CDR3 is 17 amino acids. Germline-derived CDR1 and CDR2 are MDHEN and SYDVKM. The CDR3 spells CASRKGLAGGGSYEQYF. The CDR3 bases are TGTGCCAGCAGGAAGGGACTAGCGGGAGGGGGTTCCTACGAGCAGTACTTC.

V usage is TRBV27 and J usage is TRBJ2-3, with D possibly being TRBD2 (6 bases). Trimming stripped 5 bases from V and 3 bases from J, with 18 bases between. The CDR3 extends over 16 amino acids. Germline loops: CDR1 MNHEY, CDR2 SMNVEV (reference sequence). CDR3 DNA: TGTGCCAGCAGTCGTCGTCGAGGAGGGATAACAGATACGCAGTATTTT. Its translation: CASSRRRGGITDTQYF.